The 25 T cell receptor beta chains presented below share a single source sample, sequenced in a study of blood T cell repertoires in COVID-19. TCRdb's table, derived via immunoSEQ multiplex PCR, lists solely in-frame clones and lacks some. The sample lists some 230,000 clones, 80% to 90% occurring once. What was sequenced was PBMCs or T cells enriched from blood (not recorded which). These receptors originate from a woman aged 18-35 years in a cohort exposed to, infected with or recovered from COVID-19 (not recorded which).

The chain employs TRBV15 and TRBJ1-2, with D unresolved. The CDR3 extends over 15 amino acids. The V end was cut by 3 bases, the J end by 4 bases, with 15 bases between. Germline CDR1 is LNHNV and CDR2 is YYDKDF (reference sequence). CDR3 loop: CATSRDLDAGYGYTF. CDR3 nucleotides: TGTGCCACCAGCAGGGACCTTGACGCGGGCTATGGCTACACCTTC.

The CDR3 nucleotides are TGTGCCAGCAGTTCAGGCGCATACGGGGAGCTGTTTTTT. Its protein product is CASSSGAYGELFF. The chain employs TRBV28 and TRBJ2-2; D remains unclear. Trimming removed 4 bases from V and 7 bases from J, with 10 bases in between. This CDR3 has 13 amino acids. The germline V gene has CDR1 MDHEN and CDR2 SYDVKM.

The chain is built from TRBV7-6 and TRBJ2-7; 12 bases align to TRBD2. Germline CDR1 reads SGHVS; CDR2 reads FNYEAQ. Trimming at V came to 4 bases and at J to 7 bases, leaving 14 bases not matched to a gene. This CDR3 spans 17 amino acids. CDR3 nucleotide sequence: TGTGCCAGCAGCTCCCTCCTCCGACTAGCGGGAGAGGAAGAGCAGTACTTC. Its protein product is CASSSLLRLAGEEEQYF.

The chain has TRBV19 and TRBJ1-2; 10 bases map to TRBD1. With V trimmed by 6 bases and J by 7 bases, 5 bases remained unmatched. The CDR3 is 13 residues long. Germline-derived CDR1 and CDR2 are LNHDA and SQIVND (reference sequence). The CDR3 here is CASRTTGGFGYTF. The CDR3 bases are TGTGCCAGTAGGACGACAGGGGGCTTTGGCTACACCTTC.

This rearrangement joins TRBV5-6 to TRBJ1-1; D is possibly TRBD1 (5 bases). The CDR3 totals 15 residues. Looked up from germline, CDR1 is SGHDT and CDR2 is YYEEEE. V dropped 4 bases and J dropped 3 bases, with 16 bases sitting between them. CDR3 DNA: TGTGCCAGCAGCCCCTACAGGCCCTCCGACACTGAAGCTTTCTTT. This gives the protein CASSPYRPSDTEAFF.

The rearrangement links TRBV27 to TRBJ1-1; no clear D. Between the trimmed V and J ends, which lost 7 bases and 3 bases, there was a span of 21 bases. The CDR3 contains 16 residues. Germline V gives CDR1 MNHEY, CDR2 SMNVEV (reference sequence). CDR3 in amino acids: CASTRAPLTRDTEAFF. The CDR3 DNA reads TGTGCCAGCACCCGGGCCCCTTTGACGAGGGACACTGAAGCTTTCTTT.

This clone occurred once. The rearrangement joins TRBV3-1 (or the pseudogene TRBV3-2) to TRBJ1-1; TRBD1 is a possible D gene (6 bases). This CDR3 is built from 14 residues. Trimming removed 4 bases from V and 10 bases from J, with 19 bases in between. CDR1 and CDR2 (germline): LGHDT, YNNKEL (reference sequence). CDR3 sequence reads: CASSRGGSPRGAFF. The CDR3 DNA sequence: TGTGCCAGCAGCCGGGGGGGCAGCCCAAGGGGAGCTTTCTTT.

The CDR3 bases are TGTGCCAGCAGCTTAATTCAGGGATCTGGAAACACCATATATTTT. As protein: CASSLIQGSGNTIYF. The gene calls are TRBV7-9 and TRBJ1-3, with D possibly being TRBD1 (5 bases). The germline V and J ends were trimmed by 2 bases and 1 base, with 9 bases remaining between them. Germline V lookup: CDR1 SEHNR, CDR2 FQNEAQ (reference sequence). CDR3 length equals 15 residues. The whole variable domain, remainder taken from reference TRBV7-9 and TRBJ1-3, is DTGVSQNPRHKITKRGQNVTFRCDPISEHNRLYWYRQTLGQGPEFLTYFQNEAQLEKSRLLSDRFSAERPKGSFSTLEIQRTEQGDSAMYLCASSLIQGSGNTIYFGEGSWLTVV.

This chain uses TRBV19 with TRBJ2-5; 8 bases map to TRBD1. The CDR3 covers 15 residues. V was pared by 8 bases and J by 3 bases, with 11 bases of the junction left unmatched. CDR1 is LNHDA, CDR2 SQIVND, per germline (reference sequence). The CDR3 bases are TGTGCCAGTCGAGACGCTAGGACAGGGAAAGAGACCCAGTACTTC. This translates into CASRDARTGKETQYF.

The J gene is TRBJ2-7, the V gene TRBV16; 7 nucleotides align to TRBD1. Germline CDR1 is KGHSY and CDR2 is FQNENV. This CDR3 is built from 13 residues. Unmatched junction bases numbered 7, after V lost 4 bases and J lost 7 bases. The CDR3 bases are TGTGCCAGCAGCCGGGGACAGTATCTTGAGCAGTACTTC. This gives the protein CASSRGQYLEQYF. Using reference TRBV16 and TRBJ2-7 for the parts outside the CDR3, the full variable domain is GEEVAQTPKHLVRGEGQKAKLYCAPIKGHSYVFWYQQVLKNEFKFLISFQNENVFDETGMPKERFSAKCLPNSPCSLEIQATKLEDSAVYFCASSRGQYLEQYFGPGTRLTVT.

The genes are TRBV15 and TRBJ2-3, with a tentative D call TRBD1 (6 bases). The germline CDR1 and CDR2 sequences are LNHNV and YYDKDF (reference sequence). The length of the CDR3 is 15 residues. Trimming took 4 bases from V and 0 from J, leaving 11 bases between them. The CDR3, as DNA: TGTGCCACCAGCATACAGGGTTCGAGCACAGATACGCAGTATTTT. Encoded protein: CATSIQGSSTDTQYF.

The chain carries TRBV6-5 and TRBJ1-1; 8 bases match TRBD1. Germline V gives CDR1 MNHEY, CDR2 SVGAGI. The ends lost 4 bases at V and 2 bases at J; junction bases unmatched: 3. This CDR3 comprises 14 residues. CDR3 in amino acids: CASSFDRGNTEAFF. Here the CDR3 DNA reads TGTGCCAGCAGTTTCGACAGGGGCAACACTGAAGCTTTCTTT.

The chain employs TRBV2 and TRBJ2-3; D ambiguous. The CDR3 spans 15 residues. Looked up from germline, CDR1 is SNHLY and CDR2 is FYNNEI. The ends were cut back, 3 bases at V and 0 bases at J, with 10 bases in the middle. CDR3 nucleotide sequence: TGTGCCAGCAGTGATTACAGTGCTAGCACAGATACGCAGTATTTT. Translated: CASSDYSASTDTQYF. The full variable domain, with the rest looked up from reference TRBV2 and TRBJ2-3, is EPEVTQTPSHQVTQMGQEVILRCVPISNHLYFYWYRQILGQKVEFLVSFYNNEISEKSEIFDDQFSVERPDGSNFTLKIRSTKLEDSAMYFCASSDYSASTDTQYFGPGTRLTVL.

The J gene is TRBJ2-1, the V gene TRBV20-1; no firm D call. The CDR3 is made up of 11 amino acids. Per the germline V gene, CDR1 is DFQATT and CDR2 is SNEGSKA (reference sequence). Trimming shortened V by 6 bases and J by 8 bases, and 11 bases separated the two germline ends. The CDR3 is CSANTMDEQFF. CDR3 bases: TGCAGTGCCAACACTATGGATGAGCAGTTCTTC.

The chain joins TRBV11-2 to TRBJ1-2; D is perhaps TRBD1 (6 bases). The CDR3 consists of 15 residues. In germline, CDR1 is SGHAT, CDR2 FQNNGV. The V end lost 6 bases, the J end lost 3 bases, and 17 bases lay between the germline ends. CDR3 protein: CASSPKQGEDYGYTF. The CDR3 DNA is TGTGCCAGCAGTCCGAAACAGGGAGAGGACTATGGCTACACCTTC.

The chain uses TRBV7-3 and TRBJ2-5, with a possible D match to TRBD2 (5 bases). V gave up 5 bases and J gave up 5 bases, with 12 bases separating them. This CDR3 is built from 13 residues. Germline loops: CDR1 SGHTA, CDR2 FQGTGA. CDR3 nucleotides: TGTGCCAGCAGCCAGAGGGTTGTTGAGACCCAGTACTTC. Residues: CASSQRVVETQYF.

The chain joins TRBV7-6 to TRBJ2-2; 9 bases are a match to TRBD1. V was pared by 7 bases and J by 5 bases, with 8 bases of the junction left unmatched. The germline gives CDR1 SGHVS, CDR2 FNYEAQ. The CDR3 is 15 residues long. The CDR3: CASNKGTGRTGELFF. The CDR3 DNA reads TGTGCCAGCAACAAAGGGACAGGGAGGACCGGGGAGCTGTTTTTT.

The rearrangement uses TRBV3-1 (or the pseudogene TRBV3-2) and TRBJ2-3; D gene unclear. The CDR3 length is 12 residues. The V and J ends lost 6 bases and 4 bases respectively, with 8 bases between them. The germline V gene has CDR1 LGHDT and CDR2 YNNKEL (reference sequence). The CDR3 protein is CASRAGSDTQYF. DNA for the CDR3: TGTGCCAGCAGAGCAGGATCAGATACGCAGTATTTT.

The chain recombines TRBV14 with TRBJ2-7; D remains unclear. V lost 5 bases and J 6 bases, leaving 11 bases between the germline ends. Germline V gene data show CDR1 as SGHDN and CDR2 as FVKESK. The CDR3 extends over 12 amino acids. CDR3 in amino acids: CASSYWSGEQYF. The CDR3 DNA follows: TGTGCCAGCAGCTATTGGAGTGGCGAGCAGTACTTC. The complete variable domain, with remaining parts taken from reference TRBV14 and TRBJ2-7, reads EAGVTQFPSHSVIEKGQTVTLRCDPISGHDNLYWYRRVMGKEIKFLLHFVKESKQDESGMPNNRFLAERTGGTYSTLKVQPAELEDSGVYFCASSYWSGEQYFGPGTRLTVT.

V usage is TRBV19 and J usage is TRBJ2-5, with 7 nucleotides matching TRBD1. The CDR3 has 14 residues. Germline lookup yields CDR1 LNHDA and CDR2 SQIVND (reference sequence). The trim removed 5 bases at V and 1 base at J, leaving 4 bases unmatched. Here the CDR3 reads CASSPWTGQETQYF. The CDR3 DNA reads as TGTGCCAGTAGTCCATGGACAGGCCAAGAGACCCAGTACTTC.

The rearrangement uses TRBV12-5 and TRBJ1-1; D possibly corresponds to TRBD1 (5 bases). Per germline, CDR1 LGHNT and CDR2 FRNRAP. V lost 6 bases to trimming and J lost 2 bases, with 10 bases between them. There are 13 residues in the CDR3. The CDR3 region is CASGGDFNTEAFF. As DNA, the CDR3 is TGTGCTAGTGGGGGGGACTTTAACACTGAAGCTTTCTTT.

This clone was recorded once. This chain joins TRBV5-1 and TRBJ2-7; 9 bases are a match to TRBD1. The CDR3 consists of 14 residues. The junction had 7 bases not matched to a gene; V was cut back by 3 bases and J by 6 bases. CDR1 and CDR2 (germline): SGHRS, YFSETQ. As DNA, the CDR3 is TGCGCCAGCAGCTCCCGACAGGGGGACGGCGAGCAGTACTTC. Translating it yields CASSSRQGDGEQYF.

V usage is TRBV11-2 and J usage is TRBJ2-7; 10 bases fit TRBD1. Germline V CDR1 and CDR2: SGHAT, FQNNGV. This CDR3 is 17 amino acids long. V was pared by 1 base and J by 0 bases, with 6 bases of the junction left unmatched. CDR3 in DNA: TGTGCCAGCAGCTTAGCGACAGGGGGCTTGGGCTCCTACGAGCAGTACTTC. Its protein is CASSLATGGLGSYEQYF.

This clone appeared a single time. The rearrangement uses TRBV11-2 and TRBJ2-1, with 7 bases lining up with TRBD2. This CDR3 comprises 16 residues. V shed 3 bases, J shed 2 bases, and the junction held 7 bases outside the gene matches. Germline assignment: CDR1 SGHAT and CDR2 FQNNGV. The DNA of the CDR3 is TGTGCCAGCAGCTTTGGACTAGGACCAACCTACAATGAGCAGTTCTTC. Protein sequence: CASSFGLGPTYNEQFF.

The chain employs TRBV6-5 and TRBJ2-7; TRBD1 agrees at 9 bases. This CDR3 region has 14 residues. Trimming took 7 bases from V and 5 from J; bases not matched to a gene: 9. Germline-derived CDR1 and CDR2 are MNHEY and SVGAGI. Here the CDR3 reads CASILGQGNNEQYF. The CDR3, as DNA: TGTGCCAGCATTCTCGGACAGGGGAACAACGAGCAGTACTTC.